One sample yielded the 21 T cell receptor beta chains listed below, sequenced in a study of CD8 T cells in ankylosing spondylitis. MiXCR was run by TCRdb on the 5' RACE reads, yielding one entry per CDR3 protein. Of roughly 370,000 distinct CDR3 sequences listed, more than 20% are singletons. Their antigen targets remain unknown. Findings and caveats of the study: What appeared characteristic of ankylosing spondylitis blood was a TCR beta motif of about eight highly homologous variants.

The sequenced material came from blood, either unsorted or a sorted T cell fraction (not recorded which). The receptors were sampled from a male donor with ankylosing spondylitis.

The chain is built from TRBV12-3 or TRBV12-4 and TRBJ1-5; tentative D call: TRBD1 (6 bases). V lost 2 bases to trimming and J lost 5 bases, with 19 bases between them. This CDR3 has 17 amino acids. The CDR3 sequence: CASSLHGDTDPDQPQHF. The CDR3 bases are TGTGCCAGCAGTTTACATGGGGACACTGATCCTGATCAGCCCCAGCATTTT.

CDR3: CASSIQGSGWNSPLHF. The CDR3 nucleotides are TGTGCCAGCAGTATACAGGGTTCGGGGTGGAATTCACCCCTCCACTTT. The chain employs TRBV27 and TRBJ1-6; D is possibly TRBD1 (6 bases). The germline CDR1 and CDR2 sequences are MNHEY and SMNVEV (reference sequence). The CDR3 loop spans 16 amino acids. V was trimmed by 5 bases and J by 7 bases, leaving 18 bases between them.

The chain combines TRBV7-2 with TRBJ1-2; 8 nucleotides agree with TRBD1. Trimming at V came to 6 bases and at J to 3 bases, leaving 6 bases not matched to a gene. This CDR3 region has 14 residues. Germline CDR1 and CDR2: SGHTA and FQGNSA. The DNA of the CDR3 is TGTGCCAGCAGAAGAGGACAGGGTGACTATGGCTACACCTTC. It is translated as CASRRGQGDYGYTF.

This clonotype was counted only a few times. The chain couples TRBV5-1 to TRBJ2-5; TRBD2 aligns across 12 bases. The V gene's germline CDR1 is SGHRS and CDR2 YFSETQ. This CDR3 spans 15 amino acids. V shed 3 bases and J 4 bases; nucleotides not matched to a gene: 4. CDR3 in amino acids: CASSYRLAGVETQYF. The CDR3 nucleotides read TGCGCCAGCAGCTACAGACTAGCGGGAGTAGAGACCCAGTACTTC.

This clonotype was counted a few times. The chain uses TRBV18 and TRBJ2-5, with 9 bases lining up with TRBD1. The V gene end was trimmed by 2 bases and the J gene end by 5 bases; junction bases not matched to a gene: 3. Per germline, CDR1 KGHSH and CDR2 LQKENI. The CDR3 loop spans 14 amino acids. CDR3 protein: CASSPTTGGETQYF. The CDR3 region has the DNA TGTGCCAGCTCACCAACGACAGGGGGGGAGACCCAGTACTTC.

This clonotype was seen at least ten times. The V and J genes are TRBV20-1 and TRBJ2-1, with D possibly being TRBD1 (7 bases). The germline V gene encodes CDR1 DFQATT and CDR2 SNEGSKA (reference sequence). This CDR3 is 16 amino acids long. The V end lost 0 bases, the J end lost 8 bases, and 20 bases lay between the germline ends. CDR3 residues: CSARDPSQGGSDEQFF. The CDR3 coding sequence is TGCAGTGCTAGAGATCCAAGCCAGGGGGGTTCGGATGAGCAGTTCTTC.

This sequence joins TRBV19 and TRBJ1-5, with TRBD1 identical over 7 bases. CDR3 size: 13 residues. Trimming took 6 bases from V and 3 from J; bases not matched to a gene: 2. Germline CDR1 LNHDA, CDR2 SQIVND (reference sequence). The CDR3 spells CASRDRINQPQHF. CDR3 DNA: TGTGCCAGTAGGGACAGGATCAATCAGCCCCAGCATTTT.

The chain links TRBV10-3 to TRBJ2-2; TRBD2 matches 12 bases. Trimming took 9 bases from V and 0 from J; bases not matched to a gene: 11. The CDR3 is made up of 18 amino acids. Germline values: CDR1 ENHRY, CDR2 SYGVKD. CDR3 region: CAMTTRTSGTANTGELFF. In DNA form, the CDR3 reads TGTGCCATGACTACCCGGACTAGCGGGACCGCGAACACCGGGGAGCTGTTTTTT.

The V call is TRBV6-2 or TRBV6-3, the J call TRBJ1-2; tentative D call: TRBD1 (5 bases). This CDR3 contains 15 residues. V shed 0 bases and J shed 3 bases, with 11 bases lying between them. From germline, CDR1 is MNHEY and CDR2 SVGEGT. The CDR3 loop reads CASSYSGSRDYGYTF. CDR3 coding DNA: TGTGCCAGCAGTTACTCGGGAAGCAGGGACTATGGCTACACCTTC.

This clonotype was picked up a small number of times. V gene TRBV28 combines with J gene TRBJ2-7, with D possibly being TRBD2 (6 bases). The CDR3 length is 12 residues. V was cut by 8 bases and J by 3 bases, with 11 bases left in between. Germline V gene lookup returns CDR1 MDHEN and CDR2 SYDVKM. CDR3 amino acids: CASEAGNYEQYF. CDR3 DNA sequence: TGTGCCAGCGAGGCGGGGAACTACGAGCAGTACTTC. Full variable domain (missing parts from reference TRBV28 and TRBJ2-7): DVKVTQSSRYLVKRTGEKVFLECVQDMDHENMFWYRQDPGLGLRLIYFSYDVKMKEKGDIPEGYSVSREKKERFSLILESASTNQTSMYLCASEAGNYEQYFGPGTRLTVT.

This clonotype appeared a few times. The chain combines TRBV5-1 with TRBJ1-4; 7 bases match TRBD1. Germline CDR1 reads SGHRS; CDR2 reads YFSETQ. Trimming at V came to 4 bases and at J to 0 bases, leaving 9 bases not matched to a gene. CDR3 length: 17 residues. CDR3 loop: CASSHGQAIATNEKLFF. The CDR3 DNA is TGCGCCAGCAGCCACGGACAGGCGATTGCAACTAATGAAAAACTGTTTTTT.

This clonotype was observed a handful of times. J is TRBJ2-3 and V is TRBV12-3 or TRBV12-4, with D unresolved. CDR3 length: 14 amino acids. The V end was cut by 2 bases, the J end by 6 bases, with 12 bases between. For the CDR3, the DNA is TGTGCCAGCAGTTTAAACGCGGATTTGGATACGCAGTATTTT. Protein: CASSLNADLDTQYF.

The chain is built from TRBV28 and TRBJ1-1, with 9 nucleotides matching TRBD1. Trimming cost V 10 bases and J 7 bases; bases outside gene matches: 13. Germline CDR1 reads MDHEN; CDR2 reads SYDVKM. This CDR3 is built from 14 residues. The CDR3 region is CAIRTGASWGEAFF. As DNA, the CDR3 is TGTGCCATCCGGACAGGGGCCTCGTGGGGTGAAGCTTTCTTT.

This clonotype appeared a few times. The V gene is TRBV20-1, the J gene TRBJ2-7; 7 bases are shared with TRBD2. Germline trimming cut 1 base from V and 2 bases from J; bases unmatched to any gene: 17. CDR1 and CDR2 from the germline V gene are DFQATT and SNEGSKA (reference sequence). This CDR3 spans 18 amino acids. The CDR3 sequence is CSARGGGEGYSVPYEQYF. The CDR3 bases are TGCAGTGCTAGAGGGGGGGGAGAGGGATATAGCGTCCCCTACGAGCAGTACTTC.

There are a few counts of this clonotype. The V and J genes are TRBV6-1 and TRBJ2-1; D may be TRBD1 (6 bases). V was pared by 5 bases and J by 8 bases, with 13 bases between. The CDR3 sequence is 13 residues long. Germline CDR1 MNHNS, CDR2 SASEGT. The CDR3 spells CASSTFRGDEQFF. In DNA, the CDR3 is TGTGCCAGCAGTACCTTCAGGGGCGATGAGCAGTTCTTC.

This clonotype has just a few counts. This rearrangement joins TRBV20-1 to TRBJ2-5; a weak D match, TRBD2 (6 bases). V gave up 0 bases and J gave up 5 bases, with 16 bases separating them. The CDR3 sequence is 15 residues long. Germline V lookup: CDR1 DFQATT, CDR2 SNEGSKA (reference sequence). CDR3 residues: CSARDRLAPAETQYF. Here the CDR3 DNA reads TGCAGTGCTAGAGATCGGCTAGCGCCCGCTGAGACCCAGTACTTC.

V and J are TRBV20-1 and TRBJ2-5; TRBD2 is a possible D gene (5 bases). From germline, CDR1 is DFQATT and CDR2 SNEGSKA (reference sequence). Trimming stripped 3 bases from V and 2 bases from J, with 19 bases between. The CDR3 extends over 16 amino acids. DNA for the CDR3: TGCAGTGCTAGCGCCGTTCCACGGGCGGGTCAAGAGACCCAGTACTTC. This gives the protein CSASAVPRAGQETQYF.

This clonotype was seen a few times. V is TRBV18 and J is TRBJ2-5; weak D call: TRBD1 (6 bases). Germline lookup yields CDR1 KGHSH and CDR2 LQKENI. CDR3 size: 15 residues. V was shortened by 3 bases and J by 7 bases, with 18 bases between the two germline ends. In DNA form, the CDR3 reads TGTGCCAGCTCACCCCAAGGACAGTCAAGAGTGACCCAGTACTTC. This encodes CASSPQGQSRVTQYF.

V usage is TRBV7-2 and J usage is TRBJ2-5, with 7 bases identical to TRBD1. The junction had 7 bases not matched to a gene; V was cut back by 2 bases and J by 1 base. The germline gives CDR1 SGHTA, CDR2 FQGNSA. There are 16 residues in the CDR3. The CDR3 sequence is CASSLSLSGGQETQYF. The DNA for the CDR3 is TGTGCCAGCAGCTTATCCCTCTCAGGGGGCCAAGAGACCCAGTACTTC.

In this sample, this clonotype turned up a few times. This chain joins TRBV7-9 and TRBJ2-5; possible D gene TRBD1, 6 bases. Deletions cut 2 bases from V and 2 bases from J, with 9 bases between. The germline gives CDR1 SEHNR, CDR2 FQNEAQ (reference sequence). This CDR3 spans 14 amino acids. The CDR3 spells CASSLWQGQETQYF. CDR3 DNA: TGTGCCAGCAGCTTATGGCAGGGGCAAGAGACCCAGTACTTC.

This chain uses TRBV29-1 with TRBJ2-5; TRBD1 might be the D (5 bases). Per germline, CDR1 SQVTM and CDR2 ANQGSEA. This CDR3 comprises 12 residues. Trimming took 6 bases from V and 5 from J, leaving 13 bases between them. The CDR3 protein is CSVDPGRETQYF. In DNA, the CDR3 is TGCAGCGTAGACCCAGGGCGGGAGACCCAGTACTTC.